This TCR beta chain was captured in a study of CD8+CD57+ T cells in acquired aplastic anemia. Study background: The mean DNA yield obtained from sorted CD4+ and CD8+ cells came to around 3 ug.

TCR beta VDJ and CDR3 profiles were obtained from a genomic DNA template. MiXCR, run by TCRdb on the reads, gives a single entry per CDR3 protein. The table records approximately 470,000 distinct CDR3 sequences, under 40% of them present only once. Study-level points and caveats: Patients and controls shared over 25 CD8+ CDR3 sequences, highly expressed in patients. The CD8+ Simpson's diversity of patients and controls was not significantly different.

The CDR3 is 13 residues long. Between the trimmed V and J ends, which lost 1 base and 6 bases, there was a span of 9 bases. About this clonotype: The antigen is undetermined.

Patients who underwent sequencing had shown CD8+CD57+ cell expansion by flow cytometry. Each of the patients presented with severe acquired aplastic anemia. Sequences were obtained from sorted CD4+, CD8+, or CD8+CD57+ T cells (not recorded which) from PBMCs. This chain uses TRBV12-3 or TRBV12-4 with TRBJ1-1, with D unclear. This TCR came from a human donor with aplastic anemia. The CDR3 region is CASSLVSYAEAFF. In DNA, the CDR3 is TGTGCCAGCAGTTTAGTCTCTTATGCTGAAGCTTTCTTT.